A selection of T cell receptor beta chains follows, all from one sample in a study of cytomegalovirus exposure and HLA in healthy donors. TCRdb keeps only in-frame clones here, not all; method: immunoSEQ multiplex PCR. In the table there are 81,000 or so clones, approximately 65% of which are singletons. What was sequenced was PBMCs. The receptor source for this set is a woman aged 30 to 39 in good health and CMV-seropositive. Both conserved end residues are trimmed from each CDR3. D genes are given only for firm matches.

.,TRBV5-1,ASSLGTANYGYT
.,TRBV5-6,ASSPRGQAGSPLH
.,TRBV10-3,AISESTVPTYEQY
.,TRBV14,ASSRDSTNEKLF
.,TRBV4-3,ASSQDLGRGPRETQY
.,TRBV7-2,ASSSSGRGNQPQH
TRBD1,TRBV6-5,ASSPIDRGFYGYT
.,TRBV5-6,ASSLKGRGTPKNTEAF
.,TRBV28,ASSLYRGANEKLF
TRBD1,TRBV19,ASTSRGTGSATYGYT
.,TRBV11-2,ASSPGLVPAYEQY
TRBD1,TRBV7-9,ASSYQDRDHPLSNQPQH
TRBD1,TRBV10-3,ATRVLRDSLFPGYT
.,TRBV5-4,ASSLEGPGELF
.,TRBV20-1,SVSEQF
TRBD1,TRBV6-1,ASSYRDSTGELF
TRBD2,TRBV4-3,ASSQGTSPYEQF
.,TRBV4-1,ASSRGGYEQY